The 18 T cell receptor beta chains given below trace back to one sample, sequenced in a study of T cell responses to AZD1222 COVID-19 vaccine. TCRdb's copy holds only in-frame clones and misses some; the assay was immunoSEQ multiplex PCR. The table shows 100,000 or so clones, with approximately 90% occurring only once. The material sequenced was peripheral blood, taken 28 days after the second AZD1222 dose. The receptors originated from an adult who received the AZD1222 COVID-19 vaccine.

The V call is TRBV13, the J call TRBJ1-5; TRBD1 might be the D (6 bases). V lost 3 bases to trimming and J lost 4 bases, with 10 bases between them. The germline V gene encodes CDR1 PRHDT and CDR2 FYEKMQ (reference sequence). The CDR3 consists of 14 residues. The CDR3 spells CASSLGHKNQPQHF. The CDR3 DNA is TGTGCCAGCAGCTTGGGACACAAAAATCAGCCCCAGCATTTT. The entire variable domain, with the rest obtained from reference TRBV13 and TRBJ1-5, is as follows: AAGVIQSPRHLIKEKRETATLKCYPIPRHDTVYWYQQGPGQDPQFLISFYEKMQSDKGSIPDRFSAQQFSDYHSELNMSSLELGDSALYFCASSLGHKNQPQHFGDGTRLSIL.

This chain uses TRBV5-6 with TRBJ1-2, with 7 nucleotides matching TRBD1. The CDR3 spans 14 residues. CDR1 SGHDT and CDR2 YYEEEE come from the germline V gene. Trimming at V came to 4 bases and at J to 5 bases, leaving 8 bases not matched to a gene. The CDR3 DNA reads TGTGCCAGCAGCAGAGGGACAGAACCTTATGGCTACACCTTC. Residues: CASSRGTEPYGYTF. Full variable domain (missing parts from reference TRBV5-6 and TRBJ1-2): DAGVTQSPTHLIKTRGQQVTLRCSPKSGHDTVSWYQQALGQGPQFIFQYYEEEERQRGNFPDRFSGHQFPNYSSELNVNALLLGDSALYLCASSRGTEPYGYTFGSGTRLTVV.

The chain recombines TRBV5-1 with TRBJ2-4; 7 bases align to TRBD2. The trim removed 1 base at V and 0 bases at J, leaving 7 bases unmatched. The length of the CDR3 is 17 residues. Germline loops: CDR1 SGHRS, CDR2 YFSETQ. CDR3 protein: CASSLPTSPIAKNIQYF. For the CDR3, the DNA is TGCGCCAGCAGCTTGCCGACTAGCCCGATAGCCAAAAACATTCAGTACTTC.

J is TRBJ2-3 and V is TRBV11-3, with D maybe TRBD1 (6 bases). V was trimmed by 1 base and J by 0 bases, leaving 8 bases between them. CDR3 length equals 15 residues. The V gene's germline CDR1 is SGHNT and CDR2 YENEEA. CDR3 coding DNA: TGTGCCAGCAGCTTAGGAGGGGGTAGCACAGATACGCAGTATTTT. This sequence encodes CASSLGGGSTDTQYF. Using reference TRBV11-3 and TRBJ2-3 for the parts outside the CDR3, the full variable domain is EAGVVQSPRYKIIEKKQPVAFWCNPISGHNTLYWYLQNLGQGPELLIRYENEEAVDDSQLPKDRFSAERLKGVDSTLKIQPAELGDSAVYLCASSLGGGSTDTQYFGPGTRLTVL.

The V and J genes are TRBV3-1 (or the pseudogene TRBV3-2) and TRBJ1-5, with D maybe TRBD1 (6 bases). V shed 2 bases and J shed 0 bases, with 14 bases lying between them. The CDR3 covers 17 residues. In germline, CDR1 is LGHDT, CDR2 YNNKEL (reference sequence). CDR3 sequence (DNA): TGTGCCAGCAGCCAAACAGGGCGTGGGCTTAGCAATCAGCCCCAGCATTTT. Residues: CASSQTGRGLSNQPQHF.

V usage is TRBV4-3 and J usage is TRBJ1-4, with TRBD1 matching over 7 bases. Per germline, CDR1 LGHNA and CDR2 YSLEER. This CDR3 has 15 amino acids. The trim removed 4 bases at V and 2 bases at J, leaving 4 bases unmatched. Here the CDR3 DNA reads TGCGCCAGCAGCCCCCACAGGGGTACTAATGAAAAACTGTTTTTT. This sequence encodes CASSPHRGTNEKLFF.

This chain uses TRBV4-1 with TRBJ1-6; D is perhaps TRBD1 (5 bases). CDR1 and CDR2 (germline): MGHRA, YSYEKL. Trimming pared 1 base from V and 7 bases from J, leaving 23 bases between. The CDR3 sequence is 19 residues long. CDR3 sequence: CASSQGISIGRERNSPLHF. CDR3 nucleotides: TGCGCCAGCAGCCAAGGGATAAGTATAGGCAGGGAACGAAATTCACCCCTCCACTTT.

This clone showed up just once. The gene calls are TRBV10-2 and TRBJ1-2; D gene uncertain. V was clipped by 4 bases and J by 8 bases, with 14 bases between them. The CDR3 is 13 residues long. The germline gives CDR1 WSHSY, CDR2 SAAADI. CDR3 in DNA: TGCGCCAGCAGTGCCGGGGTAGCAAGGGGCTACACCTTC. Translation: CASSAGVARGYTF.

The chain recombines TRBV2 with TRBJ1-1; D not resolved. This CDR3 region has 13 residues. Trimming cost V 7 bases and J 1 base, with 10 bases left between them. The germline CDR1 and CDR2 sequences are SNHLY and FYNNEI. The CDR3 DNA follows: TGTGCCAGCACCCGAGGCGCGAACACTGAAGCTTTCTTT. As protein: CASTRGANTEAFF.

The chain employs TRBV28 and TRBJ1-5; 11 bases agree with TRBD1. V dropped 7 bases and J dropped 7; count of bases not matched to a gene: 12. Germline values: CDR1 MDHEN, CDR2 SYDVKM. The CDR3 totals 16 residues. The CDR3 loop is CASKQRTGGAGQPQHF. For the CDR3, the DNA is TGTGCCAGCAAACAACGGACAGGGGGCGCTGGGCAGCCCCAGCATTTT.

The CDR3 DNA follows: TGCGCCAGTTCTACTTCGGCCTCCTACGAGCAGTACTTC. It specifies CASSTSASYEQYF. The chain joins TRBV5-1 to TRBJ2-7; D remains unclear. Germline V gene data show CDR1 as SGHRS and CDR2 as YFSETQ. This CDR3 region has 13 residues. Trimming removed 8 bases at V and 0 bases at J, with 12 bases between. Based on the CDR3 plus reference TRBV5-1 and TRBJ2-7, the full variable domain is KAGVTQTPRYLIKTRGQQVTLSCSPISGHRSVSWYQQTPGQGLQFLFEYFSETQRNKGNFPGRFSGRQFSNSRSEMNVSTLELGDSALYLCASSTSASYEQYFGPGTRLTVT.

CDR3 in DNA: TGTGCCAGCGCCCCGGTGGCTAACTATGGCTACACCTTC. Protein product: CASAPVANYGYTF. The gene calls are TRBV19 and TRBJ1-2; D remains ambiguous. The CDR3 spans 13 residues. Trimming left V 9 bases short and J 0 bases short, with 11 bases between. Per the germline V gene, CDR1 is LNHDA and CDR2 is SQIVND (reference sequence).

This clone showed up just once. J is TRBJ1-6 and V is TRBV11-3, with TRBD1 identical over 9 bases. The V gene end was trimmed by 5 bases and the J gene end by 10 bases; junction bases not matched to a gene: 6. Germline V CDR1 and CDR2: SGHNT, YENEEA. This CDR3 is 14 amino acids long. This CDR3 reads CASSPGTGRSPLHF. DNA for the CDR3: TGTGCCAGCAGCCCTGGGACAGGGCGATCACCCCTCCACTTT.

V gene TRBV11-2 combines with J gene TRBJ1-2; 8 positions match TRBD1. CDR3 length: 16 amino acids. V shed 6 bases, J shed 5 bases, and the junction held 14 bases outside the gene matches. Germline-derived CDR1 and CDR2 are SGHAT and FQNNGV. The CDR3, as DNA: TGTGCCAGCAGAACCTCCGGACAGGGCGGCGGATATGGCTACACCTTC. It is translated as CASRTSGQGGGYGYTF. Filled out from reference TRBV11-2 and TRBJ1-2, the complete variable domain reads EAGVAQSPRYKIIEKRQSVAFWCNPISGHATLYWYQQILGQGPKLLIQFQNNGVVDDSQLPKDRFSAERLKGVDSTLKIQPAKLEDSAVYLCASRTSGQGGGYGYTFGSGTRLTVV.

The chain's CDR3 is CASSPAQERSYTF. As DNA, the CDR3 is TGTGCCAGCTCACCAGCACAGGAGCGAAGCTACACCTTC. This rearrangement joins TRBV18 to TRBJ1-2; possible D gene TRBD1, 5 bases. The CDR3 extends over 13 amino acids. The V end lost 2 bases, the J end lost 9 bases, and 13 bases lay between the germline ends. CDR1 and CDR2 (germline): KGHSH, LQKENI.

This sequence joins TRBV6-5 and TRBJ1-1; D is unresolved. This CDR3 has 12 residues. In germline, CDR1 is MNHEY, CDR2 SVGAGI. Trimming cost V 10 bases and J 1 base, with 10 bases left between them. CDR3 residues: CATGRENTEAFF. The CDR3 DNA reads as TGTGCCACCGGACGGGAGAACACTGAAGCTTTCTTT.

The chain recombines TRBV28 with TRBJ1-1; 7 positions match TRBD1. Germline trimming cut 5 bases from V and 12 bases from J; bases unmatched to any gene: 6. Germline V gene lookup returns CDR1 MDHEN and CDR2 SYDVKM. The CDR3 is 11 amino acids. The CDR3 loop is CASSMTGNPFF. DNA for the CDR3: TGTGCCAGCAGTATGACAGGGAATCCTTTCTTT.

This clone was seen a handful of times. V usage is TRBV28 and J usage is TRBJ2-3, with 10 nucleotides matching TRBD2. The germline V gene has CDR1 MDHEN and CDR2 SYDVKM. The CDR3 covers 18 residues. The trim removed 5 bases at V and 0 bases at J, leaving 11 bases unmatched. The chain's CDR3 is CASSPWIAGGPSTDTQYF. In DNA, the CDR3 is TGTGCCAGCAGTCCCTGGATAGCGGGGGGACCTAGCACAGATACGCAGTATTTT.